This T cell receptor beta chain was sequenced for a study of blood T cell repertoires in COVID-19. Whole-study context: The analysed material was cDNA or gDNA that came from T cells, B-cell-depleted T cells, or PBMCs.

Per the authors' pipeline: Amplified reference gene primers provided the basis for estimating nucleated cell counts. The table came from immunoSEQ multiplex PCR; TCRdb's copy has only in-frame clones and leaves some out. D and trimming were read from the DNA, whereas the V and J calls and clone size are those reported in that table. The sample shows some 130,000 clones, roughly 80% of them seen only once. The CDR3 sequence is 16 residues long. Per germline, CDR1 SNHLY and CDR2 FYNNEI. Trimming removed 1 base from V and 4 bases from J; junction bases left unmatched: 8. The clonotype comes from a woman in her twenties or thirties who had recovered from COVID-19. This chain uses TRBV2 with TRBJ1-2; 8 bases are a match to TRBD1. Sequenced material: peripheral blood. CDR3 amino acids: CASSEGQGFIGYGYTF. The CDR3 DNA follows: TGTGCCAGCAGTGAAGGACAGGGGTTCATAGGCTATGGCTACACCTTC. The variable domain in full, with the rest retrieved from reference TRBV2 and TRBJ1-2, is EPEVTQTPSHQVTQMGQEVILRCVPISNHLYFYWYRQILGQKVEFLVSFYNNEISEKSEIFDDQFSVERPDGSNFTLKIRSTKLEDSAMYFCASSEGQGFIGYGYTFGSGTRLTVV.